A single sample is the source of the 21 T cell receptor beta chains below, sequenced in a study of blood T cell repertoires in COVID-19 (TCRdb year 2020). Libraries were built with the immunoSEQ multiplex PCR assay. What TCRdb holds here is the immuneACCESS table cut down to in-frame rearrangements. Part of the clones is not present; checked against another copy, under half of the missing clones reflect an unresolved V gene, and the others are unexplained. The sample table contains 200,000 to 300,000 clones; only one count was recorded for approximately 89% of them. About 2.6% of the sample is in the top ten clones. Material for sequencing was PBMCs or T cells enriched from blood (not recorded which). These receptors originate from a woman younger than 35 who had recovered from COVID-19.

The chain recombines TRBV5-6 with TRBJ1-1, with D maybe TRBD1 (5 bases). The germline gives CDR1 SGHDT, CDR2 YYEEEE. The CDR3 runs 16 residues. Trimming removed 1 base at V and 3 bases at J, with 16 bases between. For the CDR3, the DNA is TGTGCCAGCAGCTTGTCTTTGGGGCGCGGGGACACTGAAGCTTTCTTT. Amino acid sequence: CASSLSLGRGDTEAFF.

Details on this clone: Additional DNA sequences in this sample encode the identical CDR3. The chain couples TRBV6-5 to TRBJ1-1; TRBD1 aligns across 7 bases. This CDR3 has 13 residues. Germline V CDR1 and CDR2: MNHEY, SVGAGI. Unmatched junction bases numbered 4, after V lost 8 bases and J lost 1 base. CDR3 sequence reads: CASSRTGNTEAFF. The CDR3 nucleotides are TGTGCCAGCTCAAGGACAGGGAACACTGAAGCTTTCTTT.

This clone was detected a few times. The V gene is TRBV7-2, the J gene TRBJ1-4; 8 nucleotides line up with TRBD1. The CDR3 extends over 14 amino acids. CDR1 and CDR2 from the germline V gene are SGHTA and FQGNSA. J lost 8 bases, V lost 6 bases, and 8 bases had no gene match. CDR3 residues: CASRSDRGAEKLFF. The CDR3 coding sequence is TGTGCCAGCAGGTCCGACAGGGGCGCAGAAAAACTGTTTTTT.

The chain joins TRBV7-3 to TRBJ2-6, with D uncertain. V gave up 5 bases and J gave up 0 bases, with 17 bases separating them. Germline lookup yields CDR1 SGHTA and CDR2 FQGTGA. CDR3 size: 18 residues. The CDR3 bases are TGTGCCAGCAGCCTGGTCCCCACAGAACCCTCTGGGGCCAACGTCCTGACTTTC. It specifies CASSLVPTEPSGANVLTF.

This chain links TRBV6-6 with TRBJ1-5; the match to TRBD1 covers 7 bases. The CDR3 is 13 amino acids. CDR1 and CDR2 from the germline V gene are MNHNY and SVGAGI (reference sequence). Losses at the gene ends were 5 bases for V and 7 bases for J; bases not matched to a gene: 5. The CDR3 DNA sequence: TGTGCCAGCAGTACAGGGGAGAAGCAGCCCCAGCATTTT. This codes for CASSTGEKQPQHF.

The V gene is TRBV20-1, the J gene TRBJ2-3; the match to TRBD1 covers 7 bases. CDR3 length equals 15 residues. Trimming at V came to 4 bases and at J to 2 bases, leaving 9 bases not matched to a gene. From germline, CDR1 is DFQATT and CDR2 SNEGSKA (reference sequence). The CDR3 spells CSANDGQANTDTQYF. The DNA of the CDR3 is TGCAGTGCTAATGATGGACAGGCCAACACAGATACGCAGTATTTT.

The J gene is TRBJ1-3, the V gene TRBV7-2, with D perhaps TRBD1 (5 bases). Germline assignment: CDR1 SGHTA and CDR2 FQGNSA. V lost 2 bases and J 0 bases, leaving 11 bases between the germline ends. The CDR3 spans 16 residues. This chain's CDR3 is CASSLSGWSSGNTIYF. The DNA of the CDR3 is TGTGCCAGCAGCTTATCAGGGTGGAGCTCTGGAAACACCATATATTTT.

J is TRBJ2-1 and V is TRBV28, with 9 bases aligning to TRBD2. The CDR3 loop spans 15 amino acids. Germline V gene sequence: CDR1 MDHEN, CDR2 SYDVKM. The ends lost 2 bases at V and 9 bases at J; junction bases unmatched: 8. CDR3 in DNA: TGTGCCAGCAGTTTACTCGCGGGAGGGCCAGGTGAGCAGTTCTTC. Translation: CASSLLAGGPGEQFF.

The chain joins TRBV28 to TRBJ1-2; 7 positions agree with TRBD1. The V segment lost 2 bases and the J segment 4 bases; nucleotides outside the gene matches: 10. CDR3 length: 16 residues. CDR1 and CDR2 (germline): MDHEN, SYDVKM. The CDR3, as DNA: TGTGCCAGCAGTTTACGTAGGACAGGAAGGGGCTATGGCTACACCTTC. It codes for CASSLRRTGRGYGYTF.

The chain uses TRBV12-5 and TRBJ1-2; no definite D call. The V and J ends lost 9 bases and 6 bases respectively, with 20 bases between them. Germline loops: CDR1 LGHNT, CDR2 FRNRAP. The CDR3 loop spans 14 amino acids. CDR3 loop: CASYPSKLSNGYTF. As DNA, the CDR3 is TGTGCTAGCTACCCCTCTAAATTGTCTAATGGCTACACCTTC.

The rearrangement links TRBV28 to TRBJ1-5; 7 nucleotides agree with TRBD1. The CDR3 has 14 amino acids. V was pared by 8 bases and J by 7 bases, with 11 bases of the junction left unmatched. In germline, CDR1 is MDHEN, CDR2 SYDVKM. CDR3 in DNA: TGTGCCAGCGGGACCACAGGGGTCCGGCAGCCCCAGCATTTT. It is translated as CASGTTGVRQPQHF.

The DNA for the CDR3 is TGTGCCAGCAGCTCCCCCGGGACAGGGGTTAACGAGCAGTACTTC. Translated, it gives CASSSPGTGVNEQYF. The chain employs TRBV5-5 and TRBJ2-7, with 10 bases lining up with TRBD1. This CDR3 has 15 amino acids. Unmatched junction bases numbered 8, after V lost 3 bases and J lost 5 bases. CDR1 is SGHKS, CDR2 YYEKEE, per germline (reference sequence). Together with reference TRBV5-5 and TRBJ2-7, the CDR3 gives the full variable domain: DAGVTQSPTHLIKTRGQQVTLRCSPISGHKSVSWYQQVLGQGPQFIFQYYEKEERGRGNFPDRFSARQFPNYSSELNVNALLLGDSALYLCASSSPGTGVNEQYFGPGTRLTVT.

This chain joins TRBV13 and TRBJ2-7; a weak D match, TRBD2 (6 bases). This CDR3 is built from 17 residues. Germline loops: CDR1 PRHDT, CDR2 FYEKMQ (reference sequence). Between the trimmed V and J ends, which lost 1 base and 1 base, there was a span of 17 bases. In DNA, the CDR3 is TGTGCCAGCAGCTTAGCTCCGGGACTCTCTATTTCCTACGAGCAGTACTTC. It codes for CASSLAPGLSISYEQYF.

This clone is a singleton in its sample. The rearrangement links TRBV18 to TRBJ1-4; no clear D gene. CDR1 is KGHSH, CDR2 LQKENI, per germline. Between the trimmed V and J ends, which lost 3 bases and 10 bases, there was a span of 9 bases. This CDR3 comprises 12 residues. The CDR3 region is CASSPGLGKLFF. The CDR3 bases are TGTGCCAGCTCACCCGGACTGGGAAAACTGTTTTTT.

This clone was detected once. The V gene is TRBV27, the J gene TRBJ1-1, with D possibly TRBD1 on 6 matching bases. Germline CDR1 reads MNHEY; CDR2 reads SMNVEV (reference sequence). The CDR3 is 15 amino acids. V lost 4 bases to trimming and J lost 11 bases, with 23 bases between them. CDR3 in DNA: TGTGCCAGCAGTTCGACCGCCATGACAGGTTGGGCTGCTTTCTTT. This translates into CASSSTAMTGWAAFF.

The chain links TRBV18 to TRBJ2-7; 7 bases map to TRBD1. Germline CDR1 reads KGHSH; CDR2 reads LQKENI. V lost 4 bases and J lost 5; bases outside the gene matches: 2. The CDR3 loop spans 12 amino acids. The CDR3, as DNA: TGTGCCAGCTCACTCGACAGGGACGAGCAGTACTTC. This sequence encodes CASSLDRDEQYF.

This clone was seen a single time. The chain has TRBV10-3 and TRBJ1-1; the D is unclear. This CDR3 comprises 15 residues. The V gene lost 0 bases and the J gene lost 1 base, with 9 bases spanning the gap. Germline CDR1 and CDR2: ENHRY and SYGVKD. CDR3 amino acids: CAISESFAGNTEAFF. The DNA for the CDR3 is TGTGCCATCAGTGAGTCGTTTGCAGGGAACACTGAAGCTTTCTTT.

The CDR3 reads CASSPDRDDYTF. DNA of the CDR3: TGCGCCAGCAGCCCGGACAGGGACGACTACACCTTC. V and J are TRBV5-1 and TRBJ1-2, with 8 bases aligning to TRBD1. The ends lost 4 bases at V and 10 bases at J; junction bases unmatched: 6. CDR1 and CDR2 from the germline V gene are SGHRS and YFSETQ. The CDR3 has 12 residues.

The CDR3 region has the DNA TGTGCCTGGAGTGTTACGGGACTCATCTACGAGCAGTACTTC. Its translation: CAWSVTGLIYEQYF. This chain links TRBV30 with TRBJ2-7; D is possibly TRBD2 (6 bases). The CDR3 totals 14 residues. The V gene's germline CDR1 is GTSNPN and CDR2 SVGIG (reference sequence). Trimming stripped 0 bases from V and 3 bases from J, with 12 bases between.

The chain recombines TRBV5-1 with TRBJ1-2; a possible D gene is TRBD1 (5 bases). This CDR3 contains 16 residues. CDR1 and CDR2 (germline): SGHRS, YFSETQ. The ends were cut back, 1 base at V and 6 bases at J, with 19 bases in the middle. The CDR3, as DNA: TGCGCCAGCAGCTTGACCACGAGTCAGGGCTCTGATGGCTACACCTTC. Translating it yields CASSLTTSQGSDGYTF.

The chain uses TRBV25-1 and TRBJ1-2, with D possibly matching TRBD1 (5 bases). Germline loops: CDR1 MGHDK, CDR2 SYGVNS. The CDR3 runs 13 residues. Trimming cost V 4 bases and J 6 bases, with 12 bases left between them. The CDR3 DNA follows: TGTGCCAGCAGTGTAAGAGGGGAGGATGGCTACACCTTC. It is translated as CASSVRGEDGYTF.